The T cell receptor (beta chain) under discussion was sequenced for a study of CD8 T cells in ankylosing spondylitis. This clonotype was seen repeatedly, ten times or more. Its antigen is unknown. The study, taken as a whole, reports: In ankylosing spondylitis blood, a motif of 7 to 9 highly homologous TCR beta variants appeared characteristic. The study looked at matched synovial fluid samples from ankylosing spondylitis patients. Disease-linked clones were reported to be significantly enriched there. Previously reported in reactive arthritis synovial fluid and blood were some of the motif variants.

A quantitative 5'-RACE method, one with molecular barcodes, was used to make TCR beta libraries. TCRdb itself ran the 5' RACE reads through MiXCR, one entry per CDR3 protein. The sample carries several thousand distinct CDR3 sequences, around 1.9% recorded once. The receptor was derived from a male donor with ankylosing spondylitis or in good health (not recorded which). Input material: blood, either unsorted or a sorted T cell fraction (not recorded which).

DNA for the CDR3: TGTGCCAGCAGCGGGGGACACCCTGGCGAGACCCAGTACTTC. Translation gives CASSGGHPGETQYF. The rearrangement links TRBV9 to TRBJ2-5, with D tentatively TRBD1 (6 bases). V was cut by 3 bases and J by 5 bases, with 14 bases left in between. The CDR3 runs 14 residues. CDR1 and CDR2 (germline): SGDLS, YYNGEE. The whole variable domain, remainder taken from reference TRBV9 and TRBJ2-5, is DSGVTQTPKHLITATGQRVTLRCSPRSGDLSVYWYQQSLDQGLQFLIQYYNGEERAKGNILERFSAQQFPDLHSELNLSSLELGDSALYFCASSGGHPGETQYFGPGTRLLVL.